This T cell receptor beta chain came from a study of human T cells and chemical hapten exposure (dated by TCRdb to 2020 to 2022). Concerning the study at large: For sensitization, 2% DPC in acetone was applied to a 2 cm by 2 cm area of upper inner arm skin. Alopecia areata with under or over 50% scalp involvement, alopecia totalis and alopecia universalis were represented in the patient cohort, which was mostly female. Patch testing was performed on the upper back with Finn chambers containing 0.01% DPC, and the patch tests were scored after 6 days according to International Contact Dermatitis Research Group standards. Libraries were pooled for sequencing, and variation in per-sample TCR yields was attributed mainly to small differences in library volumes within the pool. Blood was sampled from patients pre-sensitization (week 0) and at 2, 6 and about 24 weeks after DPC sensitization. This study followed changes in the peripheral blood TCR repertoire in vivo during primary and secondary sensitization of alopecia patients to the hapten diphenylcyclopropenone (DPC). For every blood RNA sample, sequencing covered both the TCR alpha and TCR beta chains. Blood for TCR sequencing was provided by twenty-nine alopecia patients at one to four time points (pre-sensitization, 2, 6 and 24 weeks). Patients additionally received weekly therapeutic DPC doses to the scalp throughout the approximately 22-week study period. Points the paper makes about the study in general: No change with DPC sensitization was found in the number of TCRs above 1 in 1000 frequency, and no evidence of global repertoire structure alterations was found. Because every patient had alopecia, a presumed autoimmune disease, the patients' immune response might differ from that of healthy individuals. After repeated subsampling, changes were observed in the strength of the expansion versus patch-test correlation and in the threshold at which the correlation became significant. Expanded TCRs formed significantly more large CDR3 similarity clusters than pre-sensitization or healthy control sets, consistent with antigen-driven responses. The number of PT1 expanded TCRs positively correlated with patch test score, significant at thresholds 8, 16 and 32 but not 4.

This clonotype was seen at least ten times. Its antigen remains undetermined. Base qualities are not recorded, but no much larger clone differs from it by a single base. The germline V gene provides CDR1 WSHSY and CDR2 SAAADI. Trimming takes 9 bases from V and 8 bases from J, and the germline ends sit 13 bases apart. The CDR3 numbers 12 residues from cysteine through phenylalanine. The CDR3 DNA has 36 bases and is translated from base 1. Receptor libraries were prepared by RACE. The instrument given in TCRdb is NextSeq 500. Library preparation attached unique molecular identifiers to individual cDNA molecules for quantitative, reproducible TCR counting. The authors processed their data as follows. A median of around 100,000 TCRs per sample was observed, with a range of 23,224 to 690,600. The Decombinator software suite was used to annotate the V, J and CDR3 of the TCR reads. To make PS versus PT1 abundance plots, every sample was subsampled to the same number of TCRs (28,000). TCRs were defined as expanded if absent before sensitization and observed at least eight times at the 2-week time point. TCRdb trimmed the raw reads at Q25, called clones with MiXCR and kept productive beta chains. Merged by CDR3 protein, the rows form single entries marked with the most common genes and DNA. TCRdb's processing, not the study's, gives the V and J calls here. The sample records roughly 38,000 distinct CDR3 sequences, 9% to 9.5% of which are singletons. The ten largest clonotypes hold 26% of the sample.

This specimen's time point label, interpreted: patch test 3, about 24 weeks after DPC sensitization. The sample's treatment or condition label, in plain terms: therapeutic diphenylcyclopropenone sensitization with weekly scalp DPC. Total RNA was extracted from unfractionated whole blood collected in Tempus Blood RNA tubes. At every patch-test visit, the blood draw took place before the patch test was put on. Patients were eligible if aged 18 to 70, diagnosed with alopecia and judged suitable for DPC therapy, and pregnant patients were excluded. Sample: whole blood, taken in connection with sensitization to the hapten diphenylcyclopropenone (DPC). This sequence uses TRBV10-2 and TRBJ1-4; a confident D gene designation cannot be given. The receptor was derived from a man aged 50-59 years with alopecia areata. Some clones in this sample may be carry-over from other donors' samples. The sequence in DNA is TGCGCCAGTAGCGACATAAACGAAAAACTGTTTTTT. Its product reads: CASSDINEKLFF.